These 3 T cell receptor beta chains came from one sample sequenced in a study of T and B cells in COVID-19 patients. TRB was amplified from about 250-500 ng of blood genomic DNA. Multiplex PCR with BIOMED2 TRB-A/B primer pools amplified TRB rearrangements. TCRdb re-analysed the multiplex PCR reads in MiXCR, keeping a single row per CDR3 protein. The sample carries about 9,400 distinct CDR3 sequences, roughly 31% recorded once. The sequenced material came from blood. Receptors were obtained from a human donor who had recovered from COVID-19.

The chain links TRBV6-2 or TRBV6-3 to TRBJ1-1; no firm D call. The V gene's germline CDR1 is MNHEY and CDR2 SVGEGT. Trimming removed 2 bases from V and 0 bases from J, with 7 bases in between. There are 14 residues in the CDR3. CDR3 residues: CASSYIQLNTEAFF. Here the CDR3 DNA reads TGTGCCAGCAGTTACATACAGCTGAACACTGAAGCTTTCTTT.

The chain carries TRBV6-4 and TRBJ1-2; D may be TRBD1 (5 bases). Germline CDR1 and CDR2: MRHNA and SNTAGT. Trimming took 3 bases from V and 7 from J, leaving 12 bases between them. The CDR3 loop spans 13 amino acids. The CDR3 reads CASSEGGERGYTF. CDR3 bases: TGTGCCAGCAGTGAAGGAGGGGAGCGTGGCTACACCTTC.

The chain carries TRBV20-1 and TRBJ2-5; a weak D match, TRBD2 (5 bases). Per the germline V gene, CDR1 is DFQATT and CDR2 is SNEGSKA (reference sequence). CDR3 length equals 12 residues. Trimming pared 3 bases from V and 3 bases from J, leaving 8 bases between. The CDR3 is CSARFGEETQYF. The CDR3 nucleotides are TGCAGTGCTAGGTTCGGGGAAGAGACCCAGTACTTC.